This T cell receptor beta chain comes out of a study of cytomegalovirus exposure and HLA in healthy donors (dated by TCRdb to about 2017). Background on the whole study: In an earlier analysis of some 610 of the donors, roughly 300 Gb of sequence data and 95 million to 130 million unique TCR beta sequences from some 170 million T cells were reported. HLA typing included class I and class II loci at four-digit resolution. Among 350 to 400 genotyped donors of the cohort, an average of 235,054 unique TCR beta nucleotide sequences were sequenced per donor, roughly 18% of them non-productive. Donor age, sex, ethnicity and CMV serostatus were compiled alongside the repertoire data. Rather than using new phenotypic data, the later analysis identified candidate immune exposures from TCR beta sequences and from how often those sequences occurred across donors. A later analysis re-analyzed previously published TCR beta repertoires from roughly 630 donors and added high-resolution HLA genotyping to study TCR occurrence patterns. An early release that covered 640 HLA-typed donors contained approximately 320 gigabases of sequencing data and tens of millions of unique TCR sequences. The genetic ancestry cluster associated with self-reported Caucasian donors included 80% to 90% of the roughly 400 genotyped donors. A separate validation cohort of 100 to 150 different subjects was used in addition to the approximately 700-subject first cohort. The study was designed to test whether signatures of past pathogen exposure could be identified by cataloging public T cell receptors. Using immunosequencing, the study profiled T cell repertoires from around 680 subjects and related those repertoires to cytomegalovirus serostatus. The study combined high-throughput TCR immunosequencing, statistical association of individual TCRs with disease status, and machine learning to predict cytomegalovirus infection status. Typing coverage varied by locus: about 620-640 donors for A, B, C, DRB1 and DQB1; approximately 500 for DQA1; about 600 for DPA1; roughly 450 for DPB1. To decide whether each TCR beta V gene segment behaved as functional or pseudogenic, an earlier analysis of over 500 of the donors relied on high-throughput TCR beta sequencing. About 5 DR-DQ haplotypes were handled as single units for association and clustering, since linkage in the cohort was strong. All discovery cohort repertoires had been generated on a single sequencing platform. Genome-wide SNP genotypes for about 65% of the roughly 700 donors were used in a later genetic analysis, which treated that subset as a discovery cohort.

Results the study describes overall, beyond this receptor: An earlier analysis of approximately 570 of the donors showed that most TCR beta V segments appeared in productive rearrangements either about 87% or about 30% of the time, which broadly matched IMGT annotations. According to a later analysis, most CMV-associated TCR beta chains appeared to be HLA-restricted, and the HLA associations seemed to be driven largely by CMV exposure. Correlated functional status among segregating V segments might reflect linkage disequilibrium, but an unknown experimental factor could not be ruled out. Strong co-occurrence of HLA alleles, especially DR and DQ, made assigning TCR associations to individual alleles difficult. According to a later analysis, TCR association rates differed among HLA loci, with DRB1 alleles showing the most associated TCRs and HLA-C alleles showing the fewest. The study listed 164 TCR beta chains as associated with cytomegalovirus. CMV serostatus was the only immune exposure information available for the cohort. The cohort was sequenced for TCR beta chains only, and without alpha or paired-chain data the features that could be detected were limited. The sequencing pipeline was judged likely to have produced a cluster of highly shared sequence variants as a technical artifact. Sequencing depth was assumed to be roughly uniform across donors in the presence/absence analyses, though that assumption may not hold. At a false discovery rate of 0.05, a later analysis linked under 20,000 TCR beta sequences to specific HLA alleles. A few of the identified cytomegalovirus-associated TCR beta chains were confirmed in vitro to be specific for cytomegalovirus antigens. Compared with equally common non-associated chains, HLA-associated TCR beta chains in a later analysis were more clonally expanded and had lower generation probabilities. It was suggested by the authors that the approach could potentially be generalized to other disease states and immunological phenotypes. Some IMGT-functional V segments, including TRBV6-2 and TRBV6-3, could not be distinguished by the 87-base-pair reads and were therefore excluded. Because HLA typing was unavailable for some donors at each locus, only the typed subset was used in association tests. A further reported finding was that TCR beta sequences accurately predicted the HLA-A and HLA-B alleles for most subjects in the first cohort. An association between a missense DCLRE1C variant and V-gene and J-gene trimming of TCR beta chains was found in a later genetic analysis and replicated in an independent cohort. In a later genetic analysis, fewer N-insertions in productive TCRs were reported among donors in an Asian-associated ancestry cluster than the approximately 670-donor mean. Several of the top co-occurrence clusters appeared to be linked to parvovirus B19, influenza, CMV and Epstein-Barr virus, according to a later analysis. Cytomegalovirus status was reported to be diagnosed by the classifier with high specificity and sensitivity in both the original and validation cohorts. Around 16 rarely observed V segments, including chromosome 9 orphons, were excluded from the earlier analysis of about 610 of the donors because counts were too low. Most TCR sequences were observed very rarely across donors, whereas some public TCRs were present in many individuals.

The library was produced with the immunoSEQ multiplex PCR assay. The multiplex PCR relied on a mix of 60 forward primers for TCR Vbeta segments and 13 reverse primers for TCR Jbeta segments. A multiplex PCR assay on genomic DNA amplified the CDR3 region of rearranged TCR beta genes. Amplified TCR beta libraries were sequenced as 87-base-pair reads on the Illumina HiSeq System. The original pipeline was this. Across the roughly 700 repertoires, a later analysis counted 60 million to 90 million unique TCR beta chains, 9.5 million to 13 million of which were shared by at least two donors. A nearest-neighbor algorithm error-corrected the raw reads and collapsed the reads into unique sequences, merging closely related sequences to remove PCR and sequencing errors. V, D and J gene segments were assigned by aligning CDR3 sequences to IMGT reference sequences. For a sequence to be retained, a match of at least six nucleotides was required to both a V gene segment and a J gene segment. A rearrangement was called productive if the CDR3 had no stop codons and remained in frame with V and J, and every other rearrangement was called non-productive. CDR3 was defined according to IMGT convention as the region running from the second conserved V-encoded cysteine to the conserved J-encoded phenylalanine. The earlier analysis of a few hundred of the donors excluded sequences that lacked an unambiguous match to a single V gene segment. In an earlier analysis of 450 to 750 of the donors, a V segment was called functional when productive rearrangements were above 56.7%, and segregating when the standard deviation between donors exceeded 5%. A statistical classification framework was built for diagnosing cytomegalovirus status from the catalog of TCR beta chain sequences. A later analysis assigned V and J genes by comparing TCR nucleotide sequences with IMGT/GENE-DB human TR gene sequences. A later analysis assigned CDR3 sequences and most-parsimonious VDJ recombination scenarios with the TCRdist pipeline. In a later analysis, every TCR beta chain was defined by the combination of its CDR3 amino acid sequence and its V-gene family, and reads without a unique V-gene family were dropped. In a later analysis, some 600 highly shared, low-generation-probability nucleotide sequences were removed to address suspected cross-contamination and a sequencing artifact. A later analysis calculated a clonal expansion index for each public chain from normalized within-repertoire ranks of inferred template counts. A later analysis computed generation probabilities with a VDJ recombination model fitted to out-of-frame rearrangements, and checked the results against IGoR. Hypergeometric tests were used in a later analysis to score TCR-TCR, TCR-HLA and TCR-CMV co-occurrence, with a repertoire-size bias correction applied to the TCR pairs. False discovery rates were estimated in a later analysis by permuting HLA or CMV assignments 20 times. In a later analysis, co-occurring TCRs were grouped using DBSCAN, with TCRdist sequence similarity added in when clustering inside HLA-allele-positive subsets. Repertoires with fewer than 30,000 or more than 120,000 public chains were left out of co-occurrence clustering, as were about 5 repertoires with anomalous nucleotide sharing. The clones in this table, taken by TCRdb from immuneACCESS, are in-frame only. Not every clone is retained; where verified, under half of the shortfall comes from an unresolved V gene, and the cause of the rest is unknown. V and J calls and clone size are copied from that table; D and trimming were computed from the DNA. Present in this sample are about 170,000 clones, 80% of which were seen just once. Under 5% of the sample is held by the ten biggest clonotypes.

In total, roughly 670 healthy bone marrow donors made up the cohort. At the time of sampling, all cohort members were nominally healthy, though unrecorded immune exposures were likely present. The donor tested CMV seropositive and was one of the 289 seropositive cohort members. A peripheral blood sample was collected from each donor, and TCR beta sequencing was performed on peripheral blood mononuclear cells. Genomic DNA extraction from the blood cell samples was performed with the Qiagen DNeasy Blood Extraction Kit. The germline V and J ends show losses of 3 bases and 6 bases respectively, and no gene match explains 9 bases of the junction. The CDR3 runs 16 amino acids, cysteine and phenylalanine included. Solely the CDR3 DNA is kept, with 48 bases framed from the first base. CDR1 SEHNR and CDR2 FQNEAQ were looked up in the germline V gene (reference sequence). As to this clone: Its antigen remains undetermined. There are no base qualities to consult, and no much larger clone falls within one base.

The sequence was collected from a woman aged 50 to 65 in good health and CMV-seropositive. Input material: PBMCs. The rearranged segments are TRBV7-9 and TRBJ1-1, and 11 junctional nucleotides match TRBD1. The DNA is TGTGCCAGCAGCTTTTTCCGGGACAGGGGGACGGCTGAAGCTTTCTTT. It specifies CASSFFRDRGTAEAFF.